This T cell receptor (beta chain) was identified in a study of regulatory T cells in long-lasting Graves disease. Arm-PCR with iRepertoire HTBI primers amplified the CDR3 regions for these TCR beta libraries. From the multiplex PCR reads, TCRdb called clonotypes with MiXCR, one entry per CDR3 protein. The repertoire consists of 350,000 to 500,000 distinct CDR3 sequences, with around 15% occurring once and the leading ten covering approximately 17%. Study-wide points: Study of thyroid tissue was not done, with only peripheral blood studied. Preferential use of TRBV28, TRBJ1-2 and TRBJ2-5 was seen in persistent disease.

The CDR3 is 15 residues long. J lost 1 base, V lost 6 bases, and 3 bases had no gene match. Germline CDR1 and CDR2: MNHEY and SMNVEV (reference sequence). The sample holds many counts of this clonotype. Its antigen is currently unknown. The time point denotes: newly diagnosed GD, antithyroid drugs for less than 3 months. PBMC-derived RNA was used for the TCR library. Patients were enrolled at an endocrinology department in Xi'an, China. These data are also associated with another study on T cells in Graves' hyperthyroidism and ophthalmopathy.

The V gene is TRBV27, the J gene TRBJ2-2; 9 nucleotides line up with TRBD2. The receptor comes from a woman in her forties or fifties with Graves disease. The sequencing here drew on peripheral blood mononuclear cells (PBMCs), taken at new diagnosis, from a patient treated with antithyroid drugs. This CDR3 reads CASSRSGRNTGELFF. Written as DNA, the CDR3 is TGTGCCAGCAGCCGTAGCGGGAGGAACACCGGGGAGCTGTTTTTT.